A selection of T cell receptor beta chains follows, all from one sample in a study of cytomegalovirus exposure and HLA in healthy donors. Sequenced by immunoSEQ multiplex PCR; TCRdb stores in-frame clones only, minus some. The sample contains some 78,000 clones, roughly 72% of which appear only once. What was sequenced was PBMCs. Receptor source: a man between 40 and 49 years old in good health and CMV-seropositive. The CDR3 runs from the conserved cysteine through the conserved F or W. A D gene is named only where the DNA matches it firmly. The size entry is marked missing in some rows and otherwise reads once, few, many or a size class.

j_call v_call d_call clone_size cdr3_nt cdr3_aa
TRBJ1-3 TRBV9 - - TGTGCCAGCAGCGTAGACCAAGCCGGAAACACCATATATTTT CASSVDQAGNTIYF
TRBJ1-1 TRBV7-6 - - TGTGCCAGCGTACCAGGGGATCTAAACACTGAAGCTTTCTTT CASVPGDLNTEAFF
TRBJ1-2 TRBV5-1 - - TGCGCCAGCAGCTTAACCGGGACGGGGGATCGGGGCTACACCTTC CASSLTGTGDRGYTF
TRBJ2-2 TRBV7-2 - medium-sized TGTGCCAGCAGCACTGACACCGGGGAGCTGTTTTTT CASSTDTGELFF
TRBJ1-5 TRBV28 - few TGTGCCAGCATGCAGGGCGGTAGCAATCAGCCCCAGCATTTT CASMQGGSNQPQHF
TRBJ2-7 TRBV9 - - TGTGCCAGCAGCGTAGGTCCGGATTCGGGTGAGCAGTACTTC CASSVGPDSGEQYF
TRBJ1-4 TRBV19 TRBD1 few TGTGCCAGTAGGAGGACAGGGAATACTAATGAAAAACTGTTTTTT CASRRTGNTNEKLFF
TRBJ1-1 TRBV18 - - TGTGCCAGCTCACCCCGGACAGATTCGAACACTGAAGCTTTCTTT CASSPRTDSNTEAFF
TRBJ2-3 TRBV27 - - TGTGCCAGCAGTTCACCGGCAGCGGCTAGCACAGATACGCAGTATTTT CASSSPAAASTDTQYF
TRBJ2-7 TRBV28 TRBD1 - TGTGCCAGCAGTTTGCCCGGGACAGGGAACGAGCAGTACTTC CASSLPGTGNEQYF
TRBJ2-1 TRBV5-6 - - TGTGCCAGCAGCTTGGGTGGAGTCAGAGAATGCGAGCAGTTCTTC CASSLGGVRECEQFF
TRBJ1-2 TRBV15 - - TGTGCCACCAGCAGGTCGAGGGGGAACTATGGCTACACCTTC CATSRSRGNYGYTF
TRBJ2-5 TRBV5-6 - once TGTGCCAGCAGCTTACTCACCCAAGAGACCCAGTACTTC CASSLLTQETQYF
TRBJ1-1 TRBV7-2 TRBD1 once TGTGCCAGCAGACAGGGGGCTGAGTACACTGAAGCTTTCTTT CASRQGAEYTEAFF
TRBJ1-4 TRBV2 TRBD1 - TGTGCCAGCCTTTTGGGGGACAGGGAAAAACTGTTTTTT CASLLGDREKLFF
TRBJ1-3 TRBV5-4 - - TGTGCCAGCAGCACGAGCACAGGGAGCTCTGGAAACACCATATATTTT CASSTSTGSSGNTIYF
TRBJ1-4 TRBV5-4 - - TGTGCCAGCAGCCCAGGGGATGGTGAAAAACTGTTTTTT CASSPGDGEKLFF
TRBJ2-1 TRBV4-1 TRBD2 - TGCGCCAGCCGACCCCACCTAGCGGGAGTTAACAATGAGCAGTTCTTC CASRPHLAGVNNEQFF
TRBJ2-4 TRBV27 TRBD2 few TGTGCCAGCAGTTTAGGGCTAGCGGGAGGGTTAGCCAAAAACATTCAGTACTTC CASSLGLAGGLAKNIQYF
TRBJ2-7 TRBV7-3 TRBD1 - TGTGCCAGCAGCTTTGGGACAGGTGCTACTTACGAGCAGTACTTC CASSFGTGATYEQYF
TRBJ2-1 TRBV7-2 - few TGTGCCAGCAGCTCAGCCAGGGTAAATGAGCAGTTCTTC CASSSARVNEQFF
TRBJ1-5 TRBV11-2 TRBD1 - TGTGCCAGCGGCTTATGGAGGGACAGGGAGACCCAGCCCCAGCATTTT CASGLWRDRETQPQHF